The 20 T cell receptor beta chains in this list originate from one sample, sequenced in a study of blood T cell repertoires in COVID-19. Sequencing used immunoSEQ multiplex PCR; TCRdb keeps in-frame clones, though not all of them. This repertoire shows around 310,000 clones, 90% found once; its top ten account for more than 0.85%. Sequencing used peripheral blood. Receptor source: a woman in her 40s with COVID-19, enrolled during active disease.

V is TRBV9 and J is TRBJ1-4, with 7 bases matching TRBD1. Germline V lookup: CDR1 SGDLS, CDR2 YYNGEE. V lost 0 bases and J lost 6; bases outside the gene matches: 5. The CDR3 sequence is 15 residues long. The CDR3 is CASSVGVGTDEKLFF. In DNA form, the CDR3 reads TGTGCCAGCAGCGTAGGGGTGGGGACAGATGAAAAACTGTTTTTT.

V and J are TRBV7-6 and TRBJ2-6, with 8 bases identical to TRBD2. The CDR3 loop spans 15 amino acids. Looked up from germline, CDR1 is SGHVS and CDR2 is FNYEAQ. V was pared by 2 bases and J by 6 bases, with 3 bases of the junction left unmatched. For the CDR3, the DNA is TGTGCCAGCAGCTTAAGCGGGGGCCAGGCCAACGTCCTGACTTTC. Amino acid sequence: CASSLSGGQANVLTF.

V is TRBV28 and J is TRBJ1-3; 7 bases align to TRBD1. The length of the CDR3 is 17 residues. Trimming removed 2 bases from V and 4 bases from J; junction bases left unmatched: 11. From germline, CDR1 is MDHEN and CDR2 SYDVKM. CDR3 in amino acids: CASSLGGTVRTGNTIYF. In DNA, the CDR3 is TGTGCCAGCAGTTTAGGCGGGACAGTAAGGACGGGAAACACCATATATTTT.

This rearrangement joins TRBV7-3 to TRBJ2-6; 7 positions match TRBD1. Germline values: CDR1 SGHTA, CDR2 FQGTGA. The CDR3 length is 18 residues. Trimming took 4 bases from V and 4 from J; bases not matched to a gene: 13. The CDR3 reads CASSSINTGAPGANVLTF. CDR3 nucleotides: TGTGCCAGCAGCTCAATCAATACAGGGGCCCCCGGGGCCAACGTCCTGACTTTC.

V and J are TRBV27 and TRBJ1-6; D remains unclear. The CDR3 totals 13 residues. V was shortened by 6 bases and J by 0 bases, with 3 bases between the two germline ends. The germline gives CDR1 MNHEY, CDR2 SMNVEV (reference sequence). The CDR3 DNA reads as TGTGCCAGCAGCTACTCCTATAATTCACCCCTCCACTTT. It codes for CASSYSYNSPLHF.

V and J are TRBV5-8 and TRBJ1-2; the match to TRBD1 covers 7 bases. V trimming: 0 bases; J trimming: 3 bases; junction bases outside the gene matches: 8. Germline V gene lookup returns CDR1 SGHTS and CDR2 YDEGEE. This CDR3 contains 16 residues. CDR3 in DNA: TGTGCCAGCAGCTTGGTCCCCTCAGGGGGTTACTATGGCTACACCTTC. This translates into CASSLVPSGGYYGYTF.

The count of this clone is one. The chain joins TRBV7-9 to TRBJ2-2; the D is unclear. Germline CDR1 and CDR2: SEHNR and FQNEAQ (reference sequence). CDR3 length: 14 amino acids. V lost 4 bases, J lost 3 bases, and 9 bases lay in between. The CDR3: CASSSKRDTGELFF. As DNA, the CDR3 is TGTGCCAGCAGCTCGAAACGGGACACCGGGGAGCTGTTTTTT.

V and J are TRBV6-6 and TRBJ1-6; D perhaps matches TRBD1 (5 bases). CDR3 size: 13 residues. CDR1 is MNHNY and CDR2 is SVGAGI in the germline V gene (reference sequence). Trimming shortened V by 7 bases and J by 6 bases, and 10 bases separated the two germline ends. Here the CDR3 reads CASMGQGNSPLHF. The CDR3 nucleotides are TGTGCCAGCATGGGGCAGGGTAATTCACCCCTCCACTTT.

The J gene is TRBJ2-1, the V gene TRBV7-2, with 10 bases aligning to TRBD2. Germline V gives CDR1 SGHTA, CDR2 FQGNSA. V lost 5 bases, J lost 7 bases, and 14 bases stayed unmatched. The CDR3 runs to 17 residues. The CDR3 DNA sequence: TGTGCCAGCAGCCTCCAGGGCGGGACTAGCGCATTTAATGAGCAGTTCTTC. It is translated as CASSLQGGTSAFNEQFF.

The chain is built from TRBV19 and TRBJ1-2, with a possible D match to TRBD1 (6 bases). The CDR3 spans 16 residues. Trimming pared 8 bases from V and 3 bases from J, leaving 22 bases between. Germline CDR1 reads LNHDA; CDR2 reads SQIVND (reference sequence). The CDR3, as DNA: TGTGCCAGTGCCTACACGGGGGGGGCCCTCGACTATGGCTACACCTTC. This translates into CASAYTGGALDYGYTF.

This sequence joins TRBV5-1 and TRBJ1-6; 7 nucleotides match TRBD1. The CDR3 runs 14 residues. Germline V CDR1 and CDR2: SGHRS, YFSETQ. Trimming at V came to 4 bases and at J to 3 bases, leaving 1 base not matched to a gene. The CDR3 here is CASSGDSYNSPLHF. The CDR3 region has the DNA TGCGCCAGCAGCGGGGACAGCTATAATTCACCCCTCCACTTT.

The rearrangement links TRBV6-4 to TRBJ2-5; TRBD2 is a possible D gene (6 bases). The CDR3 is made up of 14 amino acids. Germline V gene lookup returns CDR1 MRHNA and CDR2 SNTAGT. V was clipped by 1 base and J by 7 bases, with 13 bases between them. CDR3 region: CASSDFPAGGTQYF. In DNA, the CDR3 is TGTGCCAGCAGTGACTTCCCAGCGGGCGGGACCCAGTACTTC.

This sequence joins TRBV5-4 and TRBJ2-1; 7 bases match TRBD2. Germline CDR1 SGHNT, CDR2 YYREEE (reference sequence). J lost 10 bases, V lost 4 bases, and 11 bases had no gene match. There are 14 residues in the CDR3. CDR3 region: CASSPRTVGGEQFF. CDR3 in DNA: TGTGCCAGCAGCCCAAGGACCGTCGGGGGGGAGCAGTTCTTC.

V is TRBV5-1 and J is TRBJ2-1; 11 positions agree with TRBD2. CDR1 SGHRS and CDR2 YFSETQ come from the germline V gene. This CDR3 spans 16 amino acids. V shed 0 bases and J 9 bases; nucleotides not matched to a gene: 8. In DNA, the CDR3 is TGCGCCAGCAGCTTGGCCGGGACTAGCGGAGAATTTGAGCAGTTCTTC. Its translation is CASSLAGTSGEFEQFF. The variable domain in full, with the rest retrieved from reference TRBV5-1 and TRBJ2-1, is KAGVTQTPRYLIKTRGQQVTLSCSPISGHRSVSWYQQTPGQGLQFLFEYFSETQRNKGNFPGRFSGRQFSNSRSEMNVSTLELGDSALYLCASSLAGTSGEFEQFFGPGTRLTVL.

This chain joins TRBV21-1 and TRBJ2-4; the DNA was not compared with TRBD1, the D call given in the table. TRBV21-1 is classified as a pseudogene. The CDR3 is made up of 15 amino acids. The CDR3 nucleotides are TGTGCCAGCAGCAAAGAGGCACAGATCAAAAACATTCAGTACTTC. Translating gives CASSKEAQIKNIQYF.

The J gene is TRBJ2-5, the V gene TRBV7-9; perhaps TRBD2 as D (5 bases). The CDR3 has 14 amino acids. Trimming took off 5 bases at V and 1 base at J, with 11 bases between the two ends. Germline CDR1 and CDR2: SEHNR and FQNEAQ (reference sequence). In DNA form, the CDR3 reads TGTGCCAGCAGCCCTAAACTAGGCCAAGAGACCCAGTACTTC. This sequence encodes CASSPKLGQETQYF.

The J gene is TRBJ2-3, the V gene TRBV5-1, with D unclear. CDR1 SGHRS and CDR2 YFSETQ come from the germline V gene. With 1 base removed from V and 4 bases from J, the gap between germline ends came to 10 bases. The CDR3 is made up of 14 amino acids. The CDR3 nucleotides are TGCGCCAGCAGCTTGAGCCCCGGAGCAGATACGCAGTATTTT. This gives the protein CASSLSPGADTQYF. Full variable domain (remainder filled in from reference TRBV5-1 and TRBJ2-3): KAGVTQTPRYLIKTRGQQVTLSCSPISGHRSVSWYQQTPGQGLQFLFEYFSETQRNKGNFPGRFSGRQFSNSRSEMNVSTLELGDSALYLCASSLSPGADTQYFGPGTRLTVL.

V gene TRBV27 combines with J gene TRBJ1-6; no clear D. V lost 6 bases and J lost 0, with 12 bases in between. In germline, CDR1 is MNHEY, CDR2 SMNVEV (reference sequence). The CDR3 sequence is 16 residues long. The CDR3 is CASRRGWSSYNSPLHF. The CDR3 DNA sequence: TGTGCCAGCAGGCGTGGATGGAGCTCCTATAATTCACCCCTCCACTTT.

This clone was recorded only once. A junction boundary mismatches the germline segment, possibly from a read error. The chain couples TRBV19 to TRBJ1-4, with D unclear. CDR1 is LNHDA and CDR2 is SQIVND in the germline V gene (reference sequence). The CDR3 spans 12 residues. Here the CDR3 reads CASSEGGRRQIF. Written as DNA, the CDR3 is TGTGCCAGTAGTGAGGGCGGGAGACGCCAGATTTTT.

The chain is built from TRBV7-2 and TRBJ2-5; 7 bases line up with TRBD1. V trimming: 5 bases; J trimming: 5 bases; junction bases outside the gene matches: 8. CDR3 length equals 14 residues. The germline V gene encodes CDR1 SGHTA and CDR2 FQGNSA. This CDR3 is CASSPGRRGETQYF. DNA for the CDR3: TGTGCCAGCAGCCCCGGGCGCAGGGGGGAGACCCAGTACTTC.